This TCR beta chain was obtained from a study of blood T cells in healthy people across ages. CDR3 length: 15 residues. The germline V gene encodes CDR1 SGHVS and CDR2 FNYEAQ. With V trimmed by 5 bases and J by 6 bases, 9 bases remained unmatched. Next came a second PCR, run for about 6 to 11 cycles, which used a sample-barcoded 5' primer along with a J-beta primer mix. TCRdb ran MiXCR on the 5' RACE reads and lists one entry per CDR3 protein. The sample records around 600,000 distinct CDR3 sequences, around 48% being singletons. Sequencing used blood. The V gene is TRBV7-6, the J gene TRBJ2-1; 8 bases are shared with TRBD2. The clonotype comes from an elderly man in good health. The CDR3 loop is CASSRLEAGGNEQFF. As DNA, the CDR3 is TGTGCCAGCAGCCGACTAGAGGCGGGAGGCAATGAGCAGTTCTTC.